This T cell receptor (beta chain) emerged from a study of blood T cell repertoires in COVID-19. Study context: From the United States, Italy and Spain came samples of acute and convalescent COVID-19. From T cells, B-cell-depleted T cells, or PBMCs came the material, which was cDNA or gDNA.

This clone was detected a few times. Germline-derived CDR1 and CDR2 are LGHDT and YNNKEL (reference sequence). V lost 3 bases and J 12 bases, leaving 12 bases between the germline ends. The CDR3 sequence is 12 residues long. Methods used by the authors: Using reference gene primer amplification, nucleated cell counts were estimated. The table came from immunoSEQ multiplex PCR; TCRdb's copy has only in-frame clones and leaves some out. For V, J and clone size, that table is used; D and trimming come from the DNA. The table records some 89,000 clones, more than 75% of them present only once. The J gene is TRBJ2-1, the V gene TRBV3-1 (or the pseudogene TRBV3-2); tentatively, D is TRBD2 (6 bases). This TCR was recovered from a human donor in a cohort sampled during active COVID-19. The sample taken for sequencing was peripheral blood. The DNA for the CDR3 is TGTGCCAGCAGCCAGGGGACTCCGTGGCAGTTCTTC. It codes for CASSQGTPWQFF.